The clone carrying this T cell receptor beta chain was counted a few times. What it binds is unknown. In this CDR3 the conserved last residue, phenylalanine or tryptophan, is missing, so a read error is likely. After constant-region reverse-primer amplification, full-length variable regions underwent semi-nested PCR with Nested Universal Primer A. TCRdb reprocessed the 5' RACE reads with MiXCR, giving one entry per CDR3 protein. The sample records 35,000 to 50,000 distinct CDR3 sequences, around 23% being singletons. Treg sorting used a CD4+CD25+CD127-/low gate. The CDR3 sequence is 17 residues long. With V trimmed by 4 bases and J by 3 bases, 9 bases remained unmatched. Germline lookup yields CDR1 SGHRS and CDR2 YFSETQ. Broader study findings: Tumor-infiltrating Treg TCR alpha and beta sequences overlapped most with tumor naive CD4+ T cells, then blood naive. The larger-cohort validation was restricted to a single TCR beta V-J rearrangement rather than whole repertoires.

This sequence originates from a female donor with breast cancer. Sequencing used Tregs sorted from a lymph node. The gene calls are TRBV5-1 and TRBJ2-7; 14 positions agree with TRBD2. The CDR3: CASSQGLAGASLYEQYL. The CDR3 coding sequence is TGCGCCAGCAGCCAGGGACTAGCGGGAGCAAGTCTCTACGAGCAGTACCTC.